This TCR beta chain appears in the sequencing data of a study of blood T cell repertoires in COVID-19 (dated by TCRdb to 2020 to 2022). As for the study more broadly: Collaborator samples came from the United States, Italy and Spain and covered acute and convalescent phases of COVID-19. The material from the prospective study consisted of cDNA or gDNA derived from T cells, B-cell-depleted T cells, or PBMCs. Deeply sampled blood TCRbeta repertoires from subjects exposed to, actively infected with, or recovered from COVID-19 were included in the dataset. The repertoires were released in a freely available public database intended as a resource for research on the immune response to SARS-CoV-2. Samples came from the ongoing ImmuneRACE study (first 160 participants) plus 1,254 subjects from 6 global collaborators. A de-identified subject ID, COVID-19 status, age in years and sex were almost always included in the sample metadata. Where HLA class I and class II types were available, the types were taken from metadata supplied by the sample provider, not from assay-based typing.

To note about this clone: What antigen it recognizes has not been identified. Per-base qualities were not stored, and no clone one base away is much larger.

At one collaborating source in Seattle, patients were enrolled during active infection and were followed longitudinally through the course of disease. The collaborating institutions used their own protocols to collect whole blood in K2EDTA tubes. For TCRbeta analysis, collaborator samples were shipped as frozen whole blood, as isolated PBMCs, or as DNA extracted from either sample type. V sheds 5 bases and J sheds 2 bases, leaving 11 bases between their ends. Reading from cysteine to phenylalanine, the CDR3 counts 14 amino acids. The entry retains the CDR3 DNA only, 42 bases that are in frame from base 1. The germline V gene yields MRHNA for CDR1 and SNTAGT for CDR2. Here is what the overall study found, with its caveats: How much clinical and demographic metadata was included differed by source and by participant, and the metadata was provided uncurated.

TCRbeta CDR3 regions were amplified from genomic DNA using the immunoSEQ Assay, a bias-controlled multiplex PCR. Per the original workflow: The number of nucleated cells in each sample was estimated by amplification of reference gene primers within the assay. To quantify the absolute abundance of each unique TCRbeta CDR3 rearrangement, sequence reads were collapsed and filtered. Productive Simpson clonality was computed per sample as the square root of Simpson's diversity index over productive rearrangements. TCRdb mirrors the immuneACCESS table, restricted to in-frame sequences. Some clones are absent from its copies; in checked studies, under half trace to an unresolved V gene, and the reason for the others is unknown. D and trimming come from the DNA, and the V and J calls and clone size come from that table. This sample holds 300,000 to 350,000 clones; around 90% were observed only once. The ten biggest clones cover around 9.9% of the sample.

This TCR derives from a man under 40 with COVID-19, enrolled during active disease. Sequenced: peripheral blood. The chain couples TRBV6-4 to TRBJ2-3; TRBD2 is possibly the D segment (5 matching bases). CDR3 sequence: CASSPGIYTDTQYF. The nucleotide sequence reads as follows: TGTGCCAGCAGTCCCGGGATATACACAGATACGCAGTATTTT.